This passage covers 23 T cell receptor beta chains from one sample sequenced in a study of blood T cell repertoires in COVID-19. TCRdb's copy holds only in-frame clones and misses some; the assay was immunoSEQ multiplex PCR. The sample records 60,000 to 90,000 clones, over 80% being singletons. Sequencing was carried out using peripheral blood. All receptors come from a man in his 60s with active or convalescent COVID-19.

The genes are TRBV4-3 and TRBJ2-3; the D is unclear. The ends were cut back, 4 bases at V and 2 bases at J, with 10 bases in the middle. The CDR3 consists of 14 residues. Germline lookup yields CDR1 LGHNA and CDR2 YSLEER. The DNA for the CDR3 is TGCGCCAGCAGCCCTCTGATCTACACAGATACGCAGTATTTT. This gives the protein CASSPLIYTDTQYF.

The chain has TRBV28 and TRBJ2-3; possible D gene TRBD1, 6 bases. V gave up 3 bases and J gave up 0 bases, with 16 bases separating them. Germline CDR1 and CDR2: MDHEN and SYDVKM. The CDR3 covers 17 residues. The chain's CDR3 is CASSFGEQGASTDTQYF. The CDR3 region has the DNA TGTGCCAGCAGTTTCGGGGAACAGGGTGCTAGCACAGATACGCAGTATTTT.

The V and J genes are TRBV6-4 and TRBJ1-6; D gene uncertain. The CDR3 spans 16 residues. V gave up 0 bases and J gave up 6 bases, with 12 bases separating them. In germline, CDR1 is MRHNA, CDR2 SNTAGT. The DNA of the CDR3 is TGTGCCAGCAGTGACTCGGGCAGTCGGGGTAATTCACCCCTCCACTTT. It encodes CASSDSGSRGNSPLHF.

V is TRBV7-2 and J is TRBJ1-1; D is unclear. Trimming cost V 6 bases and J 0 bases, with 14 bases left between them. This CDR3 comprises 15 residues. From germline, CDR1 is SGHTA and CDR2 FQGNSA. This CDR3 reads CASRREGSLNTEAFF. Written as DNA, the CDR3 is TGTGCCAGCAGACGAGAGGGCAGCCTGAACACTGAAGCTTTCTTT.

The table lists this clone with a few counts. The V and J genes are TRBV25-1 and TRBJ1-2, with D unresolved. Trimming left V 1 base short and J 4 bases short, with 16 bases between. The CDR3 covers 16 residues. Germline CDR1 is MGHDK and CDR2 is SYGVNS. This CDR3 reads CASSELFREEGYGYTF. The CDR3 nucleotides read TGTGCCAGCAGTGAATTGTTTAGGGAGGAGGGCTATGGCTACACCTTC.

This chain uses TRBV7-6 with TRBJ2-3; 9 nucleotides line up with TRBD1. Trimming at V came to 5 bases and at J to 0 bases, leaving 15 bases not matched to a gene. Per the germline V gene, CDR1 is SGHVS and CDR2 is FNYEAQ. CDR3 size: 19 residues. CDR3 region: CASSLVPGQGWGSTDTQYF. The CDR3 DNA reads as TGTGCCAGCAGCCTAGTCCCGGGACAGGGTTGGGGTAGCACAGATACGCAGTATTTT. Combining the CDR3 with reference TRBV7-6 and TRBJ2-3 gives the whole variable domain GAGVSQSPRYKVTKRGQDVALRCDPISGHVSLYWYRQALGQGPEFLTYFNYEAQQDKSGLPNDRFSAERPEGSISTLTIQRTEQRDSAMYRCASSLVPGQGWGSTDTQYFGPGTRLTVL.

Here the CDR3 DNA reads TGTGCCAGCAGCAATGACAGGTTAGGGGACGAGCAGTACTTC. It encodes CASSNDRLGDEQYF. The chain uses TRBV9 and TRBJ2-7, with TRBD1 as a possible D gene (6 bases). V lost 4 bases to trimming and J lost 5 bases, with 16 bases between them. Germline assignment: CDR1 SGDLS and CDR2 YYNGEE. This CDR3 is 14 amino acids long.

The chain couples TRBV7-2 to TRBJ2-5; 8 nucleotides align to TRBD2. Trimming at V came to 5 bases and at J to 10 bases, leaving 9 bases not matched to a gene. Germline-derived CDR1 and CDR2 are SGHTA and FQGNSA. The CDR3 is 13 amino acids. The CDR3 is CASSRRGGQDQYF. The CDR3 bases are TGTGCCAGCAGCCGACGGGGGGGCCAGGACCAGTACTTC.

This chain's CDR3 is CASRDRHTEAFF. The CDR3 coding sequence is TGTGCCAGCAGGGACAGACACACTGAAGCTTTCTTT. This sequence joins TRBV6-5 and TRBJ1-1; tentative D call: TRBD1 (6 bases). CDR1 and CDR2 (germline): MNHEY, SVGAGI. The germline V and J ends were trimmed by 6 bases and 3 bases, with 8 bases remaining between them. This CDR3 region has 12 residues.

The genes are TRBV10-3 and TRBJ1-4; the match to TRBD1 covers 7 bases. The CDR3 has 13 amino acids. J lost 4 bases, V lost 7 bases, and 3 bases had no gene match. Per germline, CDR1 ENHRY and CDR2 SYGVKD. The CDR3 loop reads CAINPGGNEKLFF. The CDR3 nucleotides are TGTGCCATCAATCCAGGGGGTAATGAAAAACTGTTTTTT.

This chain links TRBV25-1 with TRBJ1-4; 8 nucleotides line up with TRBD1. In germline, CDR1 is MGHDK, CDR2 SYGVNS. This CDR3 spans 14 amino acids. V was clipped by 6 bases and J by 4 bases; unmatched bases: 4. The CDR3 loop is CASRTGVVNEKLFF. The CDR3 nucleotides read TGTGCCAGCAGGACAGGGGTTGTTAATGAAAAACTGTTTTTT.

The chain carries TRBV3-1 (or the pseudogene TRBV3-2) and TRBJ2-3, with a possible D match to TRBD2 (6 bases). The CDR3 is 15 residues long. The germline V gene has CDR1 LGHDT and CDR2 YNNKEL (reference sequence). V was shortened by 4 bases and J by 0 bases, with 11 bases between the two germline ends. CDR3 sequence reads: CASSPGGFSTDTQYF. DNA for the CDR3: TGTGCCAGCAGCCCTGGGGGGTTCAGCACAGATACGCAGTATTTT.

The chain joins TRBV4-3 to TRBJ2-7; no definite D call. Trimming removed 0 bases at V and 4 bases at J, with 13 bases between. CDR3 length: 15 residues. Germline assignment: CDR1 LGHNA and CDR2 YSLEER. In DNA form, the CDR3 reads TGCGCCAGCAGCCAAGAGTCGGGTAGGAATTACGAGCAGTACTTC. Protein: CASSQESGRNYEQYF.

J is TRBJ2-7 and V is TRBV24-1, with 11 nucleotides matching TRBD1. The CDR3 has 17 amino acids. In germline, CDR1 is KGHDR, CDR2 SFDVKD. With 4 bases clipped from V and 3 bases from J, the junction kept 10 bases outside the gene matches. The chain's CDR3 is CATSDWDRGTLYYEQYF. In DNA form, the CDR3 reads TGTGCCACCAGTGACTGGGACAGGGGGACCCTCTACTACGAGCAGTACTTC.

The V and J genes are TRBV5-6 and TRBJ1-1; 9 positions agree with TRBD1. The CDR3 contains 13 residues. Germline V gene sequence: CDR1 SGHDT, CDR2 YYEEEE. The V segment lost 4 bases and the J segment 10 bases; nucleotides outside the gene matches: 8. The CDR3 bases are TGTGCCAGCAGCCCTAGACAGGGGGGCGTAGCTTTCTTT. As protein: CASSPRQGGVAFF. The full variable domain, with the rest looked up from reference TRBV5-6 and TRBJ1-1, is DAGVTQSPTHLIKTRGQQVTLRCSPKSGHDTVSWYQQALGQGPQFIFQYYEEEERQRGNFPDRFSGHQFPNYSSELNVNALLLGDSALYLCASSPRQGGVAFFGQGTRLTVV.

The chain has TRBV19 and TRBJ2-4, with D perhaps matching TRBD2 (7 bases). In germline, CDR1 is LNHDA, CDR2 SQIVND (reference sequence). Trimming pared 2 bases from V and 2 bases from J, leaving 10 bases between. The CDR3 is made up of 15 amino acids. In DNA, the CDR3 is TGTGCCAGTAGTATATTCGGGGGGCCCAAAAACATTCAGTACTTC. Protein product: CASSIFGGPKNIQYF.

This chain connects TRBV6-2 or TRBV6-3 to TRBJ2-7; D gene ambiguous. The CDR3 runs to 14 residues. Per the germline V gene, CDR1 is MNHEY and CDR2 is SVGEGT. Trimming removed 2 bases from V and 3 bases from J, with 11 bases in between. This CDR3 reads CASSYELFGYEQYF. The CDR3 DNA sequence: TGTGCCAGCAGTTACGAGTTATTCGGCTACGAGCAGTACTTC.

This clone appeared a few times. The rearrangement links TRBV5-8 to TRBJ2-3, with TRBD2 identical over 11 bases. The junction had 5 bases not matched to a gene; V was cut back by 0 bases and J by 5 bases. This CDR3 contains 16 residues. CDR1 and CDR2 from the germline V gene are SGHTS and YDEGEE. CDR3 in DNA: TGTGCCAGCAGCTTGGCCACGCTAGCGGGGGGAGATACGCAGTATTTT. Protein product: CASSLATLAGGDTQYF.

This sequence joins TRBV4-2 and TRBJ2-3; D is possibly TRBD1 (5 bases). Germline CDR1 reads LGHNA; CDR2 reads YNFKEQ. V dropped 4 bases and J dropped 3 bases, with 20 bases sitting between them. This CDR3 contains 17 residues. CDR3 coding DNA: TGTGCCAGCAGCCGCGAATTTAGGCAGGGCTTAACAGATACGCAGTATTTT. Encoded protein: CASSREFRQGLTDTQYF.

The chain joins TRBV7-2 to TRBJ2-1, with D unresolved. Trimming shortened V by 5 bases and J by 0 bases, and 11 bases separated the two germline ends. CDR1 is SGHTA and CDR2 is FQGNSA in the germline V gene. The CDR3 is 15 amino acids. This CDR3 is CASSQHPGSYNEQFF. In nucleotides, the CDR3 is TGTGCCAGCAGCCAACATCCGGGCTCCTACAATGAGCAGTTCTTC.

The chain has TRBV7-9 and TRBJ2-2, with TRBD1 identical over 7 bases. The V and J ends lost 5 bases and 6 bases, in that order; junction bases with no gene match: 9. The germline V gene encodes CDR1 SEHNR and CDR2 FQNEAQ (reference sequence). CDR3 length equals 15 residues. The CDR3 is CASSLDRENAGELFF. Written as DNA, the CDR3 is TGTGCCAGCAGCCTAGACAGGGAAAATGCCGGGGAGCTGTTTTTT.

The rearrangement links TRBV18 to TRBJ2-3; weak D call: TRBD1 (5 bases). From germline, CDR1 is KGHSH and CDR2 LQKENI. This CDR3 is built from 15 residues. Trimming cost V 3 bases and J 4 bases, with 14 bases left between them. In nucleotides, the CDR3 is TGTGCCAGCTCACCTACCGCAGGGCCCGCAGATACGCAGTATTTT. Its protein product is CASSPTAGPADTQYF.

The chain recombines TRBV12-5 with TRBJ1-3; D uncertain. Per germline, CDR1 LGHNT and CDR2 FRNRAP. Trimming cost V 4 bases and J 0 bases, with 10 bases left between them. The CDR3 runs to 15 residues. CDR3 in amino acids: CASGSPSGSGNTIYF. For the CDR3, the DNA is TGTGCTAGTGGTTCCCCCTCCGGCTCTGGAAACACCATATATTTT.